The rows below give T cell receptor beta chains drawn from one sample of a study of T cells in Graves' hyperthyroidism and ophthalmopathy. TCRdb processed the multiplex PCR reads anew with MiXCR; each CDR3 protein has one entry. The sample yields around 800,000 distinct CDR3 sequences, around 39% seen once. Material for sequencing was blood. The receptors stem from a man younger than 30 with Graves' hyperthyroidism. Both conserved end residues are part of each CDR3. Fields, in order: V gene, J gene, D gene, clone size, CDR3 length, CDR3 protein, CDR3 DNA. A D gene is named only where the DNA matches it firmly. The size of a clone is reported for some rows only, either as once, few or many, or as a class for expanded clones.

TRBV4-1	TRBJ1-2	-	-	14	CASSQGSGTYGYTF	TGCGCCAGCAGCCAAGGTTCAGGGACATATGGCTACACCTTC
TRBV19	TRBJ2-7	-	many	13	CASRAGPPSEQYF	TGTGCCAGTAGAGCCGGCCCACCCAGCGAGCAGTACTTC
TRBV11-2	TRBJ2-5	-	few	14	CASSSQTVSGTQYF	TGTGCCAGCAGCTCGCAGACAGTTTCGGGGACCCAGTACTTC
TRBV5-1	TRBJ2-7	TRBD2	once	15	CASSFSGRARSEQYF	TGCGCCAGCAGCTTTAGCGGGAGGGCCAGAAGCGAGCAGTACTTC
TRBV25-1	TRBJ2-5	TRBD1	-	13	CAPIRDRVETQYF	TGTGCCCCTATCCGGGACAGGGTAGAGACCCAGTACTTC
TRBV4-1	TRBJ2-7	-	-	15	CASSHVSAGEREQYF	TGCGCCAGCAGCCACGTATCGGCAGGGGAACGCGAGCAGTACTTC
TRBV5-1	TRBJ1-4	-	-	15	CASSSSGYQDEKLFF	TGCGCCAGCAGCTCGTCGGGATATCAAGATGAAAAACTGTTTTTT
TRBV9	TRBJ1-1	TRBD1	few	15	CASSHQDRANTEAFF	TGCGCCAGCAGCCACCAGGACAGGGCGAACACTGAAGCTTTCTTT
TRBV20-1	TRBJ1-2	TRBD1	many	12	CSAFGQAYGYTF	TGCAGTGCTTTCGGACAGGCCTATGGCTACACCTTC
TRBV7-9	TRBJ1-2	TRBD1	-	10	CASSLGQSYF	TGTGCCAGCAGCCTGGGACAGTCTTACTTC
TRBV2	TRBJ1-5	-	many	12	CASRESNQPQHF	TGTGCCAGCAGGGAAAGCAATCAGCCCCAGCATTTT
TRBV7-8	TRBJ2-7	-	many	12	CASSLGPREQYF	TGTGCCAGCAGCTTAGGGCCGCGTGAGCAGTACTTC
TRBV10-3	TRBJ1-1	-	-	13	CAINGGGDTEAFF	TGTGCCATCAATGGAGGGGGTGACACTGAAGCTTTCTTT
TRBV10-1	TRBJ1-4	TRBD1	many	15	CASSDSRDSREKLFF	TGCGCCAGCAGTGACAGCCGGGACAGTCGGGAAAAACTGTTTTTT
TRBV7-9	TRBJ1-1	TRBD1	few	15	CASSTDRGLNTEAFF	TGTGCCAGCAGCACTGACAGGGGCTTGAACACTGAAGCTTTCTTT
TRBV5-1	TRBJ1-2	-	once	15	CASSLEAGRDYSYTF	TGCGCCAGCAGCTTGGAAGCGGGTCGCGACTATAGCTACACCTTC
TRBV10-3	TRBJ1-3	-	-	15	CASSTGGSSGNTIYF	TGTGCCTCCTCAACGGGAGGGTCCTCTGGAAACACCATATATTTT
TRBV12-3/TRBV12-4	TRBJ1-1	-	many	12	CASSLDSPEAFF	TGTGCCAGCAGTTTGGACAGCCCTGAAGCTTTCTTT
TRBV19	TRBJ1-5	TRBD1	few	15	CASSIRTGKNQPQHF	TGTGCCAGTAGTATTCGGACAGGGAAGAATCAGCCCCAGCATTTT
TRBV19	TRBJ1-2	-	many	13	CASSISPLYGYTF	TGTGCCAGTAGTATATCGCCTCTCTATGGCTACACCTTC
TRBV23-1	TRBJ1-2	-	-	14	CASSQSRVSYGYTF	TGCGCCAGCAGCCAATCGAGGGTTTCCTATGGCTACACCTTC
TRBV12-3/TRBV12-4	TRBJ1-2	-	many	13	CASSFVPMEGYTF	TGTGCCAGCAGTTTTGTACCGATGGAGGGCTACACCTTC
TRBV20-1	TRBJ2-1	TRBD2	-	16	CSAVSQWLAGASEQFF	TGCAGTGCTGTGAGCCAATGGCTAGCGGGAGCCAGTGAGCAGTTCTTC
TRBV7-2	TRBJ2-5	-	-	13	CASSLWGLETQYF	TGTGCCAGCAGCTTATGGGGGTTAGAGACCCAGTACTTC
TRBV2	TRBJ2-7	TRBD2	-	15	CASNGDYQISYEQYF	TGTGCCAGCAATGGGGACTACCAGATCTCCTACGAGCAGTACTTC
TRBV9	TRBJ2-7	TRBD2	few	15	CASSVAAGGSYEQYF	TGTGCCAGCAGCGTAGCGGCGGGAGGATCCTACGAGCAGTACTTC
TRBV7-8	TRBJ1-3	-	-	12	CASSAQGNTIYF	TGTGCCAGCAGCGCACAAGGAAACACCATATATTTT
TRBV10-3	TRBJ1-2	-	-	8	CAIGEIPF	TGTGCCATCGGGGAAATACCCTTC
TRBV11-3	TRBJ2-5	-	-	14	CASSPAGFRETQYF	TGTGCCAGCAGCCCTGCAGGGTTTAGAGAGACCCAGTACTTC
TRBV29-1	TRBJ1-1	-	once	16	CSVEDREGRAPFKAFF	TGCAGCGTTGAAGATAGGGAGGGCAGGGCCCCTTTTAAAGCTTTCTTT
TRBV29-1	TRBJ2-5	TRBD1	many	16	CSVPDADRVWGETQYF	TGCAGCGTTCCCGACGCGGACAGGGTTTGGGGCGAGACCCAGTACTTC
TRBV10-3	TRBJ1-5	TRBD1	-	15	CAISGGQGPPQPQHF	TGTGCCATCAGTGGGGGACAGGGCCCACCTCAGCCCCAGCATTTT
TRBV24-1	TRBJ1-4	-	many	14	CATSDPRVGEKLFF	TGTGCCACCAGTGACCCCAGGGTCGGGGAAAAACTGTTTTTT
TRBV9	TRBJ1-5	TRBD1	many	14	CASSPTGINQPQHF	TGTGCCAGCAGCCCGACAGGGATCAATCAGCCCCAGCATTTT
TRBV2	TRBJ2-7	TRBD1	-	14	CASSSKTGPYEQYF	TGTGCCAGCAGTTCCAAGACAGGGCCCTACGAGCAGTACTTC
TRBV5-5	TRBJ1-1	-	many	13	CASSWGVNTEAFF	TGTGCCAGCAGCTGGGGAGTGAACACTGAAGCTTTCTTT
TRBV2	TRBJ2-7	TRBD1	few	14	CASSTDRGRREQYF	TGTGCCAGCAGCACGGACAGGGGGCGCCGGGAGCAGTACTTC
TRBV7-2	TRBJ2-5	-	-	13	CASSPGGQETRYF	TGTGCCAGCAGTCCCGGGGGGCAAGAGACCCGGTACTTC
TRBV5-6	TRBJ1-5	-	few	15	CASSRGRRTNQPQHF	TGTGCCAGCAGCCGGGGCCGACGGACTAATCAGCCCCAGCATTTT
TRBV15	TRBJ1-6	TRBD1	-	16	CATSTASGTANSPLHF	TGTGCCACCAGCACAGCTAGCGGGACAGCGAATTCACCCCTCCACTTT